This TCR beta chain appears in the sequencing data of a study of cytomegalovirus exposure and HLA in healthy donors. Concerning this clone: The target antigen is unknown.

Primers for the PCR totalled 60 Vbeta and 13 Jbeta. Assay: immunoSEQ multiplex PCR; the TCRdb copy retains only in-frame clones and omits some. The table shows about 150,000 clones, with 70% to 80% occurring only once. Broader study findings: The authors reported that TCR beta sequences could predict HLA-A and HLA-B alleles. These predictions were accurate for most subjects in the first cohort.

This CDR3 contains 16 residues. V gene TRBV21-1 combines with J gene TRBJ2-7; no check of the table's D call, TRBD1, against the DNA was made. TRBV21-1 is a documented pseudogene. Source material: PBMCs. The sequence derives from a man aged 30-40 years in good health and CMV-seronegative. CDR3 DNA sequence: TGTGCCAGCAGCGACGACCGGGACAGGGGTACCTACGAGCAGTACTTC. It yields the protein CASSDDRDRGTYEQYF.